A single sample is the source of the 30 T cell receptor beta chains below, sequenced in a study of human T cells and chemical hapten exposure. Time point here: patch test 1, 2 weeks after DPC sensitization. The treatment denotes: therapeutic diphenylcyclopropenone sensitization with weekly scalp DPC. MiXCR, applied by TCRdb to the RACE reads, yields one record per CDR3 protein. The data show some 200,000 distinct CDR3 sequences, approximately 20% seen once. Sequenced material: whole blood, taken in connection with sensitization to the hapten diphenylcyclopropenone (DPC). The receptors were gathered from a woman aged 45-60 years with alopecia areata. Some clones in this sample may be carry-over from other donors' samples.

V and J are TRBV6-5 and TRBJ2-7; 8 bases align to TRBD2. The germline CDR1 and CDR2 sequences are MNHEY and SVGAGI. Trimming at V came to 4 bases and at J to 5 bases, leaving 10 bases not matched to a gene. The CDR3 has 15 amino acids. The CDR3 coding sequence is TGTGCCAGCAGTTGGGATGCCGGGACTAGTAACGAGCAGTACTTC. It is translated as CASSWDAGTSNEQYF.

This clonotype has just a few counts. Here the CDR3 DNA reads TGTGCCAGCAGCGTAGGTGGAGGCGAGCAGTACTTC. Its translation: CASSVGGGEQYF. V and J are TRBV9 and TRBJ2-7, with D possibly matching TRBD2 (5 bases). This CDR3 comprises 12 residues. CDR1 SGDLS and CDR2 YYNGEE come from the germline V gene. V was clipped by 0 bases and J by 6 bases, with 7 bases between them.

The chain employs TRBV7-9 and TRBJ1-5; D is perhaps TRBD1 (5 bases). Trimming stripped 4 bases from V and 4 bases from J, with 8 bases between. The CDR3 has 13 amino acids. The germline gives CDR1 SEHNR, CDR2 FQNEAQ (reference sequence). The chain's CDR3 is CASSSRVNQPQHF. CDR3 coding DNA: TGTGCCAGCAGCTCCAGGGTAAATCAGCCCCAGCATTTT. The complete variable domain, with remaining parts taken from reference TRBV7-9 and TRBJ1-5, reads DTGVSQNPRHKITKRGQNVTFRCDPISEHNRLYWYRQTLGQGPEFLTYFQNEAQLEKSRLLSDRFSAERPKGSFSTLEIQRTEQGDSAMYLCASSSRVNQPQHFGDGTRLSIL.

V gene TRBV3-1 combines with J gene TRBJ1-5; no reliable D call. The CDR3 runs 14 residues. Germline values: CDR1 LGHDT, CDR2 YNNKEL (reference sequence). Trimming removed 1 base from V and 4 bases from J, with 8 bases in between. DNA for the CDR3: TGTGCCAGCAGCCAAGGTATTGGGAATCAGCCCCAGCATTTT. This gives the protein CASSQGIGNQPQHF.

This chain joins TRBV7-2 and TRBJ2-1, with D possibly being TRBD2 (6 bases). With 4 bases removed from V and 7 bases from J, the gap between germline ends came to 11 bases. The germline gives CDR1 SGHTA, CDR2 FQGNSA. The CDR3 has 13 residues. The DNA for the CDR3 is TGTGCCAGCAGCTCTCTAGCGCTTAATGAGCAGTTCTTC. Protein: CASSSLALNEQFF. The whole variable domain, filled in from reference TRBV7-2 and TRBJ2-1, reads GAGVSQSPSNKVTEKGKDVELRCDPISGHTALYWYRQSLGQGLEFLIYFQGNSAPDKSGLPSDRFSAERTGGSVSTLTIQRTQQEDSAVYLCASSSLALNEQFFGPGTRLTVL.

The genes are TRBV10-3 and TRBJ1-1; no definite D call. This CDR3 spans 13 amino acids. V was clipped by 7 bases and J by 1 base, with 10 bases between them. Germline CDR1 reads ENHRY; CDR2 reads SYGVKD. Here the CDR3 DNA reads TGTGCCATCACTCCGGACCCGAACACTGAAGCTTTCTTT. This gives the protein CAITPDPNTEAFF.

The CDR3 sequence: CATSRLAGSDTQYF. As DNA, the CDR3 is TGTGCCACCAGCAGACTAGCGGGAAGTGATACGCAGTATTTT. The V call is TRBV15, the J call TRBJ2-3, with 9 bases lining up with TRBD2. The germline V gene encodes CDR1 LNHNV and CDR2 YYDKDF (reference sequence). CDR3 size: 14 residues. V dropped 2 bases and J dropped 6; count of bases not matched to a gene: 3.

The chain has TRBV5-1 and TRBJ1-5; weak D call: TRBD1 (5 bases). The CDR3 sequence is 17 residues long. Per germline, CDR1 SGHRS and CDR2 YFSETQ. Deletions cut 3 bases from V and 2 bases from J, with 18 bases between. CDR3 residues: CASSYPLGGSGNQPQHF. The CDR3 DNA sequence: TGCGCCAGCAGCTATCCTCTGGGGGGAAGTGGCAATCAGCCCCAGCATTTT.

This clonotype was detected a few times. Because it lacks the conserved phenylalanine or tryptophan at the end, this CDR3 is likely a read error. The limits of the CDR3 on the DNA are not certain, so only TCRdb's listed CDR3 is given. The chain recombines TRBV29-1 with TRBJ1-2; TRBD1, the D gene given by the table, was not confirmed from the DNA. The CDR3 is 11 amino acids long, termini counted. Germline CDR1 is SQVTM and CDR2 is ANQGSEA. The CDR3 sequence: CSVAQVDRAWV.

This clonotype was detected only a few times. This chain connects TRBV24-1 to TRBJ2-3, with D perhaps TRBD2 (6 bases). The ends were cut back, 4 bases at V and 0 bases at J, with 13 bases in the middle. In germline, CDR1 is KGHDR, CDR2 SFDVKD. The CDR3 contains 16 residues. The DNA of the CDR3 is TGTGCCACCAGTGAACCCCTCAGCGGGAGCACAGATACGCAGTATTTT. Its protein is CATSEPLSGSTDTQYF.

The chain uses TRBV29-1 and TRBJ2-3, with D possibly matching TRBD2 (6 bases). Germline loops: CDR1 SQVTM, CDR2 ANQGSEA. The CDR3 covers 13 residues. V lost 4 bases and J lost 6, with 14 bases in between. CDR3 residues: CSVVGLPGDTQYF. The CDR3 DNA is TGCAGCGTTGTGGGACTCCCCGGGGATACGCAGTATTTT.

This clonotype was observed a few times. This chain joins TRBV20-1 and TRBJ1-6; 7 positions agree with TRBD1. The CDR3 sequence is 17 residues long. Losses at the gene ends were 1 base for V and 6 bases for J; bases not matched to a gene: 12. Germline V gene data show CDR1 as DFQATT and CDR2 as SNEGSKA (reference sequence). CDR3 amino acids: CSARGAGGRGVNSPLHF. CDR3 DNA: TGCAGTGCTAGAGGGGCAGGGGGTAGGGGTGTTAATTCACCCCTCCACTTT.

This clonotype occurred a few times. This chain connects TRBV29-1 to TRBJ2-7; TRBD2 is a possible D gene (6 bases). This CDR3 has 12 residues. V shed 1 base and J shed 5 bases, with 9 bases lying between them. Germline V gives CDR1 SQVTM, CDR2 ANQGSEA. CDR3 loop: CSVEVGGDEQYF. As DNA, the CDR3 is TGCAGCGTTGAAGTTGGAGGGGACGAGCAGTACTTC.

In this sample, this clonotype turned up a few times. The chain carries TRBV4-2 and TRBJ1-6; TRBD1 is a possible D gene (6 bases). This CDR3 spans 14 amino acids. The germline gives CDR1 LGHNA, CDR2 YNFKEQ. Trimming removed 0 bases at V and 10 bases at J, with 10 bases between. The DNA for the CDR3 is TGTGCCAGCAGCCAAGATAAGGGGGTCTCACCCCTCCACTTT. It encodes CASSQDKGVSPLHF.

This clonotype was detected a few times. The chain recombines TRBV6-2 or TRBV6-3 with TRBJ1-1, with unresolved D. Germline values: CDR1 MNHEY, CDR2 SVGEGT. Deletions cut 2 bases from V and 6 bases from J, with 13 bases between. This CDR3 spans 14 amino acids. For the CDR3, the DNA is TGTGCCAGCAGTTACGGGGATTTGAGCTCTGAAGCTTTCTTT. This codes for CASSYGDLSSEAFF.

Ten or more counts support this clonotype. This chain joins TRBV11-2 and TRBJ2-7; D is undetermined. With 4 bases removed from V and 2 bases from J, the gap between germline ends came to 12 bases. The germline V gene has CDR1 SGHAT and CDR2 FQNNGV. This CDR3 is 14 amino acids long. CDR3 protein: CASSSFTPTYEQYF. In nucleotides, the CDR3 is TGTGCCAGCAGCTCCTTTACACCAACCTACGAGCAGTACTTC.

Concerning this clonotype itself: The DNA is omitted, as the CDR3 cannot be located on it reliably, and the CDR3 follows TCRdb's listing. The chain is built from TRBV20-1 and TRBJ1-2; the DNA was not compared with TRBD1, the D call given in the table. The CDR3 contains 12 residues when both ends are counted. CDR1 and CDR2 from the germline V gene are DFQATT and SNEGSKA (reference sequence). The chain's CDR3 is CSLGTGNYGCTF.

This clonotype was seen only a few times. This rearrangement joins TRBV2 to TRBJ2-7, with TRBD1 as a possible D gene (6 bases). The CDR3 runs to 15 residues. The V end was cut by 3 bases, the J end by 2 bases, with 14 bases between. Per the germline V gene, CDR1 is SNHLY and CDR2 is FYNNEI. For the CDR3, the DNA is TGTGCCAGCAGTGACAAACAGGGAACTCCCTACGAGCAGTACTTC. Protein product: CASSDKQGTPYEQYF.

The J gene is TRBJ2-3, the V gene TRBV20-1, with TRBD2 identical over 9 bases. With 5 bases clipped from V and 5 bases from J, the junction kept 11 bases outside the gene matches. The CDR3 consists of 15 residues. From germline, CDR1 is DFQATT and CDR2 SNEGSKA (reference sequence). CDR3 DNA sequence: TGCAGTGCTCACCCCGGGGCGGGAGGGAAAGATACGCAGTATTTT. Translating it yields CSAHPGAGGKDTQYF.

The CDR3 bases are TGCAGCGTTGAACCTGGGAATGGGGCCAACGTCCTGACTTTC. Protein product: CSVEPGNGANVLTF. This chain links TRBV29-1 with TRBJ2-6; no definite D call. The germline V gene encodes CDR1 SQVTM and CDR2 ANQGSEA. The CDR3 totals 14 residues. Trimming took 2 bases from V and 3 from J, leaving 8 bases between them.

This clonotype has a handful of counts. J is TRBJ1-1 and V is TRBV20-1; D is ambiguous. The germline CDR1 and CDR2 sequences are DFQATT and SNEGSKA (reference sequence). CDR3 length equals 12 residues. The ends were cut back, 6 bases at V and 11 bases at J, with 19 bases in the middle. Here the CDR3 DNA reads TGCAGTGCCCTAGAGATCCGGGGAGGGGCTTTCTTT. It yields the protein CSALEIRGGAFF.

The chain carries TRBV7-2 and TRBJ2-7, with D possibly matching TRBD1 (6 bases). The V end was cut by 5 bases, the J end by 2 bases, with 10 bases between. The CDR3 length is 13 residues. CDR1 and CDR2 from the germline V gene are SGHTA and FQGNSA. The CDR3 loop reads CASSRTETYEQYF. The CDR3, as DNA: TGTGCCAGCAGCAGGACAGAGACCTACGAGCAGTACTTC. Combining the CDR3 with reference TRBV7-2 and TRBJ2-7 gives the whole variable domain GAGVSQSPSNKVTEKGKDVELRCDPISGHTALYWYRQSLGQGLEFLIYFQGNSAPDKSGLPSDRFSAERTGGSVSTLTIQRTQQEDSAVYLCASSRTETYEQYFGPGTRLTVT.

The chain joins TRBV7-9 to TRBJ2-1; TRBD1 aligns across 9 bases. Trimming at V came to 4 bases and at J to 7 bases, leaving 5 bases not matched to a gene. Per the germline V gene, CDR1 is SEHNR and CDR2 is FQNEAQ (reference sequence). This CDR3 contains 14 residues. CDR3 in amino acids: CASSSTGQGNEQFF. As DNA, the CDR3 is TGTGCCAGCAGCTCCACCGGACAGGGGAATGAGCAGTTCTTC. The variable domain in full, completed from reference TRBV7-9 and TRBJ2-1, reads DTGVSQNPRHKITKRGQNVTFRCDPISEHNRLYWYRQTLGQGPEFLTYFQNEAQLEKSRLLSDRFSAERPKGSFSTLEIQRTEQGDSAMYLCASSSTGQGNEQFFGPGTRLTVL.

The chain combines TRBV29-1 with TRBJ1-2, with unresolved D. Germline-derived CDR1 and CDR2 are SQVTM and ANQGSEA. The V gene lost 8 bases and the J gene lost 3 bases, with 10 bases spanning the gap. CDR3 length: 11 amino acids. The CDR3 sequence is CSTGDYYGYTF. As DNA, the CDR3 is TGCAGCACCGGAGATTACTATGGCTACACCTTC.

This clonotype was counted ten times or more. The chain has TRBV29-1 and TRBJ1-5, with D possibly being TRBD1 (5 bases). Trimming left V 8 bases short and J 0 bases short, with 11 bases between. The germline V gene encodes CDR1 SQVTM and CDR2 ANQGSEA. The CDR3 runs to 13 residues. The CDR3: CSPWGYSNQPQHF. The CDR3 coding sequence is TGCAGCCCGTGGGGGTATAGCAATCAGCCCCAGCATTTT.

This clonotype has a count of ten or more. The chain carries TRBV7-2 and TRBJ2-3; D uncertain. The germline gives CDR1 SGHTA, CDR2 FQGNSA. The CDR3 runs to 12 residues. V lost 5 bases, J lost 4 bases, and 7 bases lay in between. This chain's CDR3 is CASSTRPDTQYF. CDR3 sequence (DNA): TGTGCCAGCAGCACAAGACCAGATACGCAGTATTTT.

There are a few counts of this clonotype. The gene calls are TRBV27 and TRBJ2-1; 14 bases line up with TRBD2. Germline lookup yields CDR1 MNHEY and CDR2 SMNVEV (reference sequence). Losses at the gene ends were 6 bases for V and 7 bases for J; bases not matched to a gene: 5. The CDR3 covers 15 residues. CDR3 in DNA: TGTGCCAGCAGCTCAGGGACTAGCGGGAGAAATGAGCAGTTCTTC. Its protein product is CASSSGTSGRNEQFF.

This clonotype has more than one count but fewer than ten. This chain connects TRBV5-6 to TRBJ2-5; tentatively, D is TRBD1 or TRBD2 (5 bases each). The CDR3 is 14 residues long. The V end lost 5 bases, the J end lost 5 bases, and 16 bases lay between the germline ends. The germline V gene has CDR1 SGHDT and CDR2 YYEEEE. CDR3 amino acids: CASRGTRTEETQYF. The CDR3 coding sequence is TGTGCCAGCAGGGGGACCCGAACAGAGGAGACCCAGTACTTC.

This clonotype was seen once. As DNA, the CDR3 is TGTGCCAGCGCCGGGACTAGCGTAGGATACGAGCAGTACTTC. It encodes CASAGTSVGYEQYF. The genes are TRBV10-3 and TRBJ2-7, with 10 bases aligning to TRBD2. The junction had 10 bases not matched to a gene; V was cut back by 10 bases and J by 4 bases. CDR1 and CDR2 (germline): ENHRY, SYGVKD. The CDR3 is made up of 14 amino acids.

This clonotype was recorded a few times. The chain links TRBV29-1 to TRBJ2-2; possibly TRBD1 for D (6 bases). Looked up from germline, CDR1 is SQVTM and CDR2 is ANQGSEA. V was shortened by 6 bases and J by 5 bases, with 13 bases between the two germline ends. The CDR3 is made up of 13 amino acids. Written as DNA, the CDR3 is TGCAGCGTCCGGAAACAGGGAACCGGGGAGCTGTTTTTT. Translation: CSVRKQGTGELFF.